These 22 T cell receptor beta chains came from one sample sequenced in a study of neurological immune-mediated disorders. TCRdb reprocessed the 5' RACE reads with MiXCR, giving one entry per CDR3 protein. The table has about 95,000 distinct CDR3 sequences, around 3.4% seen once. The sample comprised PBMCs. Receptors originate from a woman under 30 with multiple sclerosis.

This clonotype was detected ten times or more. The chain links TRBV5-1 to TRBJ2-7, with TRBD1 as a possible D gene (6 bases). In germline, CDR1 is SGHRS, CDR2 YFSETQ. V was clipped by 0 bases and J by 5 bases, with 12 bases between them. The CDR3 totals 14 residues. The CDR3 DNA is TGCGCCAGCAGCTTGGCTACAGGGATCGACGAGCAGTACTTC. It is translated as CASSLATGIDEQYF.

Many counts were recorded for this clonotype. The genes are TRBV28 and TRBJ2-5; D is unresolved. The CDR3 has 14 residues. Trimming took off 3 bases at V and 4 bases at J, with 12 bases between the two ends. Germline-derived CDR1 and CDR2 are MDHEN and SYDVKM. As DNA, the CDR3 is TGTGCCAGCAGTTTGCGGCCTATGGGAGAGACCCAGTACTTC. Translated: CASSLRPMGETQYF.

This clonotype appeared many times. This chain uses TRBV29-1 with TRBJ2-7; no definite D call. From germline, CDR1 is SQVTM and CDR2 ANQGSEA. This CDR3 has 17 residues. The V gene lost 4 bases and the J gene lost 3 bases, with 25 bases spanning the gap. The CDR3 nucleotides read TGCAGCGTTGGGGGTTACCCACTAACCTCAAACATCTACGAGCAGTACTTC. Translation: CSVGGYPLTSNIYEQYF.

This clonotype occurred a few times. The conserved closing phenylalanine or tryptophan is absent in this CDR3, likely reflecting a read error. The genes are TRBV20-1 and TRBJ1-5; D may be TRBD1 (6 bases). The CDR3 is 14 amino acids. V shed 5 bases and J shed 0 bases, with 11 bases lying between them. Looked up from germline, CDR1 is DFQATT and CDR2 is SNEGSKA (reference sequence). CDR3 DNA sequence: TGCAGTGCTGACCAGGGGTATAGCAATCAGCCCCAGCATTGT. Its protein is CSADQGYSNQPQHC.

Ten or more counts support this clonotype. J is TRBJ2-3 and V is TRBV20-1, with 9 bases fitting TRBD1. The V gene end was trimmed by 3 bases and the J gene end by 3 bases; junction bases not matched to a gene: 10. The length of the CDR3 is 16 residues. In germline, CDR1 is DFQATT, CDR2 SNEGSKA (reference sequence). The CDR3 here is CSARAQDRGETDTQYF. CDR3 in DNA: TGCAGTGCTAGGGCCCAGGACAGGGGAGAAACAGATACGCAGTATTTT.

This clonotype was seen many times. This chain uses TRBV10-3 with TRBJ2-7; D might be TRBD1 (6 bases). Germline V lookup: CDR1 ENHRY, CDR2 SYGVKD. CDR3 length equals 15 residues. V lost 5 bases to trimming and J lost 3 bases, with 17 bases between them. In DNA, the CDR3 is TGTGCCATCAGTTCTTCCGGGACACAGTACTACGAGCAGTACTTC. The encoded protein is CAISSSGTQYYEQYF.

This clonotype came up many times. This chain joins TRBV25-1 and TRBJ2-1; D not certain. Germline V lookup: CDR1 MGHDK, CDR2 SYGVNS. Trimming took off 4 bases at V and 0 bases at J, with 13 bases between the two ends. The CDR3 contains 16 residues. CDR3 sequence: CASSARLQSSYNEQFF. The CDR3 DNA reads as TGTGCCAGCAGTGCCCGTTTACAGAGCTCCTACAATGAGCAGTTCTTC.

In its sample, this clonotype was seen many times. This rearrangement joins TRBV5-1 to TRBJ1-6; D is uncertain. The germline gives CDR1 SGHRS, CDR2 YFSETQ. The CDR3 contains 15 residues. V was cut by 2 bases and J by 7 bases, with 13 bases left in between. CDR3 residues: CASSFGDVLNSPLHF. In DNA, the CDR3 is TGCGCCAGCAGCTTTGGCGATGTATTGAATTCACCCCTCCACTTT. The full variable domain, with the rest looked up from reference TRBV5-1 and TRBJ1-6, is KAGVTQTPRYLIKTRGQQVTLSCSPISGHRSVSWYQQTPGQGLQFLFEYFSETQRNKGNFPGRFSGRQFSNSRSEMNVSTLELGDSALYLCASSFGDVLNSPLHFGNGTRLTVT.

This clonotype was found many times. The chain joins TRBV5-5 to TRBJ1-1; D is uncertain. Trimming shortened V by 4 bases and J by 1 base, and 11 bases separated the two germline ends. In germline, CDR1 is SGHKS, CDR2 YYEKEE (reference sequence). CDR3 length equals 14 residues. The chain's CDR3 is CASSPGPQNTEAFF. For the CDR3, the DNA is TGTGCCAGCAGCCCAGGACCTCAGAACACTGAAGCTTTCTTT. The full variable domain, completed using reference TRBV5-5 and TRBJ1-1, is DAGVTQSPTHLIKTRGQQVTLRCSPISGHKSVSWYQQVLGQGPQFIFQYYEKEERGRGNFPDRFSARQFPNYSSELNVNALLLGDSALYLCASSPGPQNTEAFFGQGTRLTVV.

This clonotype was picked up many times. Here the CDR3 DNA reads TGTGCCACCAGTGGGAAAGGAAAGGACTATGGCTACACCTTC. Translating it yields CATSGKGKDYGYTF. J is TRBJ1-2 and V is TRBV24-1; D unresolved. Germline assignment: CDR1 KGHDR and CDR2 SFDVKD. CDR3 length: 14 amino acids. Trimming left V 5 bases short and J 3 bases short, with 12 bases between.

This clonotype was counted many times. The rearrangement links TRBV7-2 to TRBJ2-7; perhaps TRBD1 as D (5 bases). CDR3 size: 15 residues. Germline V gives CDR1 SGHTA, CDR2 FQGNSA. Trimming took off 5 bases at V and 0 bases at J, with 14 bases between the two ends. The CDR3 sequence is CASSLQDTLSYEQYF. CDR3 sequence (DNA): TGTGCCAGCAGCCTTCAGGACACCCTCTCCTACGAGCAGTACTTC.

The rearrangement joins TRBV5-1 to TRBJ1-1; TRBD1 aligns across 8 bases. Germline loops: CDR1 SGHRS, CDR2 YFSETQ. The CDR3 loop spans 16 amino acids. The V gene end was trimmed by 4 bases and the J gene end by 0 bases; junction bases not matched to a gene: 8. CDR3 DNA: TGCGCCAGCAGCCTCTGGGCAGGGGGCATGAACACTGAAGCTTTCTTT. This codes for CASSLWAGGMNTEAFF. The variable domain in full, with the rest retrieved from reference TRBV5-1 and TRBJ1-1, is KAGVTQTPRYLIKTRGQQVTLSCSPISGHRSVSWYQQTPGQGLQFLFEYFSETQRNKGNFPGRFSGRQFSNSRSEMNVSTLELGDSALYLCASSLWAGGMNTEAFFGQGTRLTVV.

This clonotype occurred many times. The J gene is TRBJ2-5, the V gene TRBV7-2; 10 nucleotides agree with TRBD2. CDR3 length: 17 residues. Trimming cost V 5 bases and J 4 bases; bases outside gene matches: 13. In germline, CDR1 is SGHTA, CDR2 FQGNSA. In DNA, the CDR3 is TGTGCCAGCAGCCTAGTGAGCGGGGGGGCGAGAGGAGAGACCCAGTACTTC. This translates into CASSLVSGGARGETQYF.

The table lists this clonotype with many counts. V gene TRBV4-2 combines with J gene TRBJ1-2; D is unresolved. The CDR3 is made up of 13 amino acids. CDR1 is LGHNA and CDR2 is YNFKEQ in the germline V gene. V lost 4 bases, J lost 7 bases, and 13 bases lay in between. The CDR3 reads CASSPKTMSGYTF. The CDR3 DNA is TGTGCCAGCAGCCCGAAGACGATGAGTGGCTACACCTTC.

In this sample, this clonotype turned up many times. V gene TRBV5-6 combines with J gene TRBJ1-2; D not resolved. The CDR3 extends over 14 amino acids. CDR1 is SGHDT, CDR2 YYEEEE, per germline. V was pared by 3 bases and J by 1 base, with 10 bases between. This CDR3 is CASSSGFNNYGYTF. The CDR3 DNA reads TGTGCCAGCAGCTCAGGATTTAATAACTATGGCTACACCTTC.

This clonotype came up many times. V usage is TRBV3-1 and J usage is TRBJ2-2; possibly TRBD1 or TRBD2 for D (5 bases each). The germline gives CDR1 LGHDT, CDR2 YNNKEL (reference sequence). This CDR3 has 15 residues. Trimming removed 4 bases from V and 10 bases from J, with 19 bases in between. This CDR3 is CASSLTGTYGEELFF. The CDR3 coding sequence is TGTGCCAGCAGCCTAACCGGGACCTATGGGGAGGAGCTGTTTTTT.

As concerns this clonotype: A much larger clone lies one base from this, so it may be a read error. This chain joins TRBV25-1 and TRBJ2-4; no clear D. The CDR3 totals 15 residues. In germline, CDR1 is MGHDK, CDR2 SYGVNS. CDR3 amino acids: CTSSQRLGAKNIQYF. The CDR3 coding sequence is TGTACCAGCAGCCAGCGCTTGGGAGCCAAAAACATTCAGTACTTC.

This clonotype has at least ten counts. The CDR3 loop reads CSATVVSGGEAFF. CDR3 nucleotide sequence: TGCAGTGCTACAGTTGTTTCGGGCGGGGAAGCTTTCTTT. The chain employs TRBV20-1 and TRBJ1-1; no definite D call. Germline V gene lookup returns CDR1 DFQATT and CDR2 SNEGSKA (reference sequence). The CDR3 sequence is 13 residues long. Trimming took 4 bases from V and 8 from J, leaving 17 bases between them.

This clonotype was detected many times. The V and J genes are TRBV5-1 and TRBJ2-5; a weak D match, TRBD2 (7 bases). CDR1 and CDR2 (germline): SGHRS, YFSETQ. The germline V and J ends were trimmed by 0 bases and 4 bases, with 10 bases remaining between them. There are 14 residues in the CDR3. The CDR3: CASSLEGGRETQYF. CDR3 nucleotide sequence: TGCGCCAGCAGCTTGGAGGGGGGGAGAGAGACCCAGTACTTC. Complete variable domain (other parts from reference TRBV5-1 and TRBJ2-5): KAGVTQTPRYLIKTRGQQVTLSCSPISGHRSVSWYQQTPGQGLQFLFEYFSETQRNKGNFPGRFSGRQFSNSRSEMNVSTLELGDSALYLCASSLEGGRETQYFGPGTRLLVL.

This clonotype was seen at least ten times. The chain joins TRBV10-3 to TRBJ1-1, with TRBD1 identical over 7 bases. The junction had 5 bases not matched to a gene; V was cut back by 0 bases and J by 4 bases. CDR3 length: 15 residues. CDR1 ENHRY and CDR2 SYGVKD come from the germline V gene. The CDR3 here is CAISESEGASTEAFF. The CDR3 DNA is TGTGCCATCAGTGAGTCAGAGGGGGCTAGCACTGAAGCTTTCTTT.

In its sample, this clonotype was seen many times. The CDR3: CASSLALTDYGYTF. CDR3 bases: TGCGCCAGCAGCTTGGCCCTGACCGACTATGGCTACACCTTC. V usage is TRBV5-1 and J usage is TRBJ1-2; D is undetermined. The CDR3 loop spans 14 amino acids. In germline, CDR1 is SGHRS, CDR2 YFSETQ. V lost 0 bases to trimming and J lost 3 bases, with 9 bases between them.

This clonotype was detected many times. CDR3 DNA: TGTGCCAGCAGTTTGGGACAGAGCTCTGAAGCTTTCTTT. It translates to CASSLGQSSEAFF. The chain uses TRBV6-5 and TRBJ1-1, with TRBD1 identical over 7 bases. CDR3 length: 13 residues. The germline CDR1 and CDR2 sequences are MNHEY and SVGAGI. The junction had 5 bases not matched to a gene; V was cut back by 4 bases and J by 6 bases.